This is a list of T cell receptor beta chains from one sample in a study of blood T cell repertoires in COVID-19. Repertoires were generated with immunoSEQ multiplex PCR, while TCRdb's copy carries only in-frame clones and drops some. This sample yields about 280,000 clones, of which almost 85% are seen a single time; 4% to 6% belongs to the top ten. Sequences were obtained from peripheral blood. The receptor source for this set is a man between 50 and 59 years old with active or convalescent COVID-19. Each CDR3 is given with its conserved first and last residue. Expanded clones are given a class, and other clones once, few, many or no size at all.

abundance,v_gene,j_gene,CDR3aa
NA,TRBV18,TRBJ2-7,CASSPGQGGEQYF
NA,TRBV21-1,TRBJ2-7,CATKPLEVYEQYF
NA,TRBV14,TRBJ2-3,CASSQDSDTGWTDTQYF
NA,TRBV6-5,TRBJ2-3,CASSWGQGARDTQYF
NA,TRBV15,TRBJ1-2,CATSPGRRPLDGYTF
once,TRBV6-5,TRBJ2-7,CASRSTGGYEQYF
NA,TRBV27,TRBJ1-1,CASSLGSLAHTEAFF
NA,TRBV19,TRBJ2-3,CASSIRGSTDTQYF
NA,TRBV19,TRBJ1-1,CASSTGVDTEAFF
NA,TRBV7-8,TRBJ1-5,CASSLPAGIGQPQHF
NA,TRBV4-1,TRBJ2-7,CASSQELAGGLYEQYF
NA,TRBV24-1,TRBJ2-3,CATSPSGSTDTQYF
NA,TRBV4-3,TRBJ1-2,CASSQGNGGNYGYTF
NA,TRBV11-2,TRBJ2-2,CASSLVGHRGTGELFF
NA,TRBV23-1,TRBJ2-7,CASSQGTVYYEQYF
NA,TRBV6-2/TRBV6-3,TRBJ2-4,CASSFAGIAGAIQYF
NA,TRBV12-5,TRBJ2-1,CASGLVLGEGLEQFF
once,TRBV28,TRBJ2-7,CASSLTPGMYGEQYF
NA,TRBV28,TRBJ1-1,CASSLVAPRDTEAFF
few,TRBV7-9,TRBJ1-1,CASSLNRGAFF
NA,TRBV29-1,TRBJ1-1,CSVASNTEAFF
NA,TRBV11-2,TRBJ2-3,CASSTGLAGGNTDTQYF
NA,TRBV3-1/TRBV3-2,TRBJ1-4,CASSQEVSLVGATNEKLFF
NA,TRBV3-1/TRBV3-2,TRBJ1-2,CASSYRGGMGVYGYTF
NA,TRBV2,TRBJ1-1,CAHRGTGARTEAFF
NA,TRBV7-9,TRBJ2-2,CASSLGEGGNTGELFF
NA,TRBV2,TRBJ1-1,CASSEAHIPNTEAFF
NA,TRBV28,TRBJ1-2,CASIRQGPHYGYTF
NA,TRBV9,TRBJ2-5,CASSVGGRSEETQYF
NA,TRBV6-5,TRBJ1-6,CASSYGADTSPLHF
few,TRBV4-1,TRBJ2-7,CASSQRDEYEQYF
few,TRBV7-3,TRBJ2-1,CASSLIGRGEQFF
NA,TRBV7-9,TRBJ2-5,CASSREGQGWETQYF
NA,TRBV24-1,TRBJ2-7,CATSALAGGLSYEQYF
NA,TRBV11-2,TRBJ2-2,CASSLDRGLAGTGELFF
NA,TRBV14,TRBJ2-5,CASSQDTRRPGETQYF
NA,TRBV10-2,TRBJ2-1,CASSELIAGKFF
NA,TRBV7-7,TRBJ2-3,CASSLGGRGDTQYF
NA,TRBV6-5,TRBJ2-1,CASSSPVGRAYNEQFF
NA,TRBV5-8,TRBJ1-2,CASSSMGPTRSYGYTF
NA,TRBV15,TRBJ1-1,CATKGRGQEAFF
NA,TRBV19,TRBJ2-2,CASTPGTTGELFF
NA,TRBV27,TRBJ2-7,CASSLRSVGSEQYF
few,TRBV19,TRBJ1-2,CASSPGQYGYTF
NA,TRBV5-4,TRBJ2-7,CASSLRQVYEQYF
NA,TRBV30,TRBJ1-2,CAWSLHSNYGYTF
NA,TRBV6-2/TRBV6-3,TRBJ2-6,CASSSRGTGGANVLTF
NA,TRBV19,TRBJ2-7,CASASGRAGGYEQYF
NA,TRBV5-1,TRBJ2-3,CASSPGTPGATQYF
NA,TRBV2,TRBJ2-7,CASSVQGEEKYF
NA,TRBV5-1,TRBJ1-2,CASSLGSLPNYGYTF
once,TRBV18,TRBJ2-2,CASSPRLENTGELFF
few,TRBV27,TRBJ2-1,CASSLNSYYNEQFF